This T cell receptor (beta chain) was profiled in a study of T cells expressing NK-cell markers. TCRdb reprocessed the 5' RACE reads and reports one entry per CDR3 protein, with no DNA. This repertoire includes a few hundred thousand distinct CDR3 sequences. As to this clonotype: No antigen is known for it.

CDR1 and CDR2 from the germline V gene are MGHDK and SYGVNS. The CDR3 consists of 13 residues. Study-wide results and caveats: CD8+ T cells in 5 or 6 donors included dominant NKG2C+ clonotypes at about 1.0-8%.

The chain links TRBV25-1 to TRBJ1-6; TCRdb proposes TRBD1, but this gene call is untestable without DNA. Sequenced material: blood T cells: a sorted CD56 or NKG2C T cell subset, CD4+ or CD8+ T cells, or bulk PBMC T cells (not recorded which). This clonotype was obtained from a man aged 18-69 years in good health. CDR3 amino acids: CASSETGVTPLHF.